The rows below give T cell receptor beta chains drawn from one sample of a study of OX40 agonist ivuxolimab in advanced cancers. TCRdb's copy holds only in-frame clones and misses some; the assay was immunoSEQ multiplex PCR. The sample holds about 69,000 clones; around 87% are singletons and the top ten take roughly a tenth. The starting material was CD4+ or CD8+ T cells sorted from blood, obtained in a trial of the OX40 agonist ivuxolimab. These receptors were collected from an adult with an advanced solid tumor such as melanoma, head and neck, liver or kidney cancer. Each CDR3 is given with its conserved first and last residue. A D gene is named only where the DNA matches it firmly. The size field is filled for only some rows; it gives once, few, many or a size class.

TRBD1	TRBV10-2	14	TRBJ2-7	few	TGCGCCAGCAGATCCGGGACAGGGGCACTCGAGCAGTACTTC	CASRSGTGALEQYF
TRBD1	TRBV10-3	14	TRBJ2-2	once	TGTGCCATCAGGGACAGGGCTTACACCGGGGAGCTGTTTTTT	CAIRDRAYTGELFF
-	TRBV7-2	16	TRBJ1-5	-	TGTGCCAGCGCGCTTCTCGGCAGAAATAGCAATCAGCCCCAGCATTTT	CASALLGRNSNQPQHF
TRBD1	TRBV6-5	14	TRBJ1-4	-	TGTGCCAGCGGACCAGGGGGATATAATGAAAAACTGTTTTTT	CASGPGGYNEKLFF
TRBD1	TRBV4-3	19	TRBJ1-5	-	TGCGCCAGCAGCCAAGAAATAGGCGGGACAGGGGGTTTTCATCAGCCCCAGCATTTT	CASSQEIGGTGGFHQPQHF
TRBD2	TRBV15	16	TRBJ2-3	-	TGTGCCACCAGCAGAGTAATCGGGGGGATCACAGATACGCAGTATTTT	CATSRVIGGITDTQYF
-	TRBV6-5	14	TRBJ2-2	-	TGTGCCAGCAGTTTTAATCGGGGCACCGGGGAGCTGTTTTTT	CASSFNRGTGELFF
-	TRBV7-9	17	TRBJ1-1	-	TGTGCCAGCAGCCGCGGCGGGTCTCAGGGTTTGAACACTGAAGCTTTCTTT	CASSRGGSQGLNTEAFF
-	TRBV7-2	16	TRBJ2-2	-	TGTGCCAGCAGCCACGCGCCCGGGGCGAACACCGGGGAGCTGTTTTTT	CASSHAPGANTGELFF
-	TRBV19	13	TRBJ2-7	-	TGTGCCAGTAGTATTAACCGTAACTACGAGCAGTACTTC	CASSINRNYEQYF
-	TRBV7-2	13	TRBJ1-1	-	TGTGCCAGCAGCCCCCAACAGGGAACTGAAGCTTTCTTT	CASSPQQGTEAFF
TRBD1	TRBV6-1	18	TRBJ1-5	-	TGTGCCAGCAGTGAAGAGAGGACAGGCCACCGTAGCAATCAGCCCCAGCATTTT	CASSEERTGHRSNQPQHF
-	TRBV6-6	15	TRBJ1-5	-	TGTGCCAGCAGCTCATTGGGGACCTCTAATCAGCCCCAGCATTTT	CASSSLGTSNQPQHF
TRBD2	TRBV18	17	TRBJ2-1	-	TGTGCCAGCTCACCGCGGCAACCGGGACTAGTTGCCAATGAGCAGTTCTTC	CASSPRQPGLVANEQFF
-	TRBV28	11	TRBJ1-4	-	TGTGCCAGCAGGGGGGTTGAAAAACTGTTTTTT	CASRGVEKLFF
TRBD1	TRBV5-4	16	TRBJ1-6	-	TGTGCCAGCAGCAAAAAGGCGGGACAGGGCAATTCACCCCTCCACTTT	CASSKKAGQGNSPLHF
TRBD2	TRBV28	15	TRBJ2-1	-	TGTGCCAGCTTAATAGCGGGAGCGGGGGACAATGAGCAGTTCTTC	CASLIAGAGDNEQFF
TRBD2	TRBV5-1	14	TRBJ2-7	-	TGCGCCAGCAGCTTGAGCCTAGCGGGATGGGAGCAGTACTTC	CASSLSLAGWEQYF
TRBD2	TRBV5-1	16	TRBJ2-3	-	TGCGCCAGCAGGACAGGACTAGCGGGAAACACAGATACGCAGTATTTT	CASRTGLAGNTDTQYF
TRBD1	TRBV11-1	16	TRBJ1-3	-	TGTGCCAGCAGCTTCGGACAGGGAGGCTACGGAAACACCATATATTTT	CASSFGQGGYGNTIYF
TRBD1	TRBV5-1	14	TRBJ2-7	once	TGCGCCAGCAGCGGACCGGGACAGCTTTCCGAGCAGTACTTC	CASSGPGQLSEQYF
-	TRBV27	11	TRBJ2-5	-	TGTGCCAGCAGTTTAGGTGCGACCCAGTACTTC	CASSLGATQYF
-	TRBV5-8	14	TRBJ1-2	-	TGTGCCAGCAGCTTGGACTTGGGGGCTGAGGGCTACACCTTC	CASSLDLGAEGYTF
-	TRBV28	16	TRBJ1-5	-	TGTGCCAGCAGTTTGTGGAACCCCCTTCTGGGCCAGCCCCAGCATTTT	CASSLWNPLLGQPQHF
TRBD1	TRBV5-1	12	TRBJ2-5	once	TGCGCCAGCAGCGTACAGGGGGAGACCCAGTACTTC	CASSVQGETQYF
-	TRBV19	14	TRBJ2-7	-	TGTGCCAGTAGTCCCCAGGGGGGGGCCTACGAGCAGTACTTC	CASSPQGGAYEQYF
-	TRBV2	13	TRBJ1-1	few	TGTGCCAGCAGGTGGCGGACAAACACTGAAGCTTTCTTT	CASRWRTNTEAFF
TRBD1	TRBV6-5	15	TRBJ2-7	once	TGTGCCAGCAGACCCGGACAGGGGGCCTCCTACGAGCAGTACTTC	CASRPGQGASYEQYF
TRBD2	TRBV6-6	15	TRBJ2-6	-	TGTGCCAGCCTAGCGGGGGGCTCTGGGGCCAACGTCCTGACTTTC	CASLAGGSGANVLTF
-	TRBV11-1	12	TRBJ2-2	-	TGTGCCAGCAGCGTAGGCCGCGGGGAGCTGTTTTTT	CASSVGRGELFF
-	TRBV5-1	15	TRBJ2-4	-	TGCGCCAGCAGCTTGGAGGGCAGGGGCTTAAACATTCAGTACTTC	CASSLEGRGLNIQYF
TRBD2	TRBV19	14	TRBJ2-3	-	TGTGCCAGTAGTATGTTTAGCGGGGTAGATACGCAGTATTTT	CASSMFSGVDTQYF
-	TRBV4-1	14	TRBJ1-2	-	TGCGCCAGCAGCCAAGACCGGGGGTGGGCTGGCTACACCTTC	CASSQDRGWAGYTF
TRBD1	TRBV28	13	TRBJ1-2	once	TGTGCCAGCAGACCTACAGGGGCCTATGGCTACACCTTC	CASRPTGAYGYTF
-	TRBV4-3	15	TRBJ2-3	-	TGCGCCAGCAGCCGAGAGGGGATAGACACAGATACGCAGTATTTT	CASSREGIDTDTQYF
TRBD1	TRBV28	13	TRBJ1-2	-	TGTGCCAGCAAGACAGGGCCATCCTATGGCTACACCTTC	CASKTGPSYGYTF
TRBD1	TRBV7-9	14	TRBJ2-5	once	TGTGCCAGCAGCCTCCGGGACAGCCAAGAGACCCAGTACTTC	CASSLRDSQETQYF
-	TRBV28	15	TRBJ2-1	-	TGTGCCAGCAGTTCCCGCACAATCTCCTACAATGAGCAGTTCTTC	CASSSRTISYNEQFF
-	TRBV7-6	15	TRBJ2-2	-	TGTGCCAGCAGCTTAAGGTACCCGAACACCGGGGAGCTGTTTTTT	CASSLRYPNTGELFF
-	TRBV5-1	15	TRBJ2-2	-	TGCGCCAGCACCCTCCTTTCTACAGGGAGCGGGGAGCTGTTTTTT	CASTLLSTGSGELFF